This T cell receptor beta chain was identified during a study of vaccination effects on CD4 cells after COVID-19. After expansion with viral peptide pools in the ViraFEST assay, antigen-specific CD4+ T cells were sequenced. With more than 9 days of culture completed, CD4+ T cells were isolated. Two-dose BNT162b2 or mRNA-1273 vaccination was given to participants. People in the vaccine group had not been infected with SARS-CoV-2 before, and their nucleocapsid antibodies were negative. CDR1 MNHEY and CDR2 SVGAGI come from the germline V gene. The V gene lost 6 bases and the J gene lost 3 bases, with 6 bases spanning the gap. The CDR3 spans 12 residues. Sequenced by immunoSEQ multiplex PCR; TCRdb stores in-frame clones only, minus some. The sample lists 26,000 or so clones, 83% occurring once. Concerning this clone itself: The antigen is not known.

This sequence joins TRBV6-5 and TRBJ1-5, with D possibly being TRBD1 (5 bases). This TCR came from a human donor who received a COVID-19 vaccine. Some clones in this sample may be carry-over from other donors' samples. Source: CD4+ T cells from PBMCs cultured with HCoV-NL63 spike peptides, taken after COVID-19 vaccination. CDR3 sequence reads: CASRTDNQPQHF. The CDR3 DNA follows: TGTGCCAGCAGGACAGACAATCAGCCCCAGCATTTT.